These 30 T cell receptor beta chains were all obtained from the same sample, sequenced in a study of tissue T cells after allogeneic stem cell transplantation. Libraries were prepared by immunoSEQ multiplex PCR; TCRdb keeps only in-frame clonotypes and omits some of them. The sample has about 5,000 clones, almost 40% seen once. Time point denoted: mouse harvest day 14 after allogeneic transplant. The graft held 10^6 splenic CD5+ T cells and 10^7 T-cell-depleted bone marrow cells. The sequencing input was gut tissue. These receptors came from a female BALB/c mouse given C57BL/6 T cells with graft-versus-host disease after an allogeneic hematopoietic cell transplant.

On this clone: The gene names given are mouse names. The CDR3 is cut off 1 residue early in the read; its end comes from the germline J gene. V is TRBV12-1 and J is TRBJ2-4, with TRBD2 matching over 8 bases. V trimming: 1 base; J trimming: 4 bases; junction bases outside the gene matches: 0. The CDR3 consists of 13 residues. Germline CDR1 and CDR2: SGHSN and HYEKVE. The sequenced part of the CDR3 DNA is TGTGCCAGCTCTCTACTGGGGGAAAACACCTTGTAC. This codes for CASSLLGENTLY. The full CDR3 protein reads CASSLLGENTLYF.

There are a few counts of this clone. Genes here carry mouse names. The read finishes 1 residue shy of the CDR3 end, and the germline J gene is used to complete it. V gene TRBV26 combines with J gene TRBJ2-5; D might be TRBD1 (6 bases). The germline gives CDR1 KGHPV, CDR2 FQNQEV (reference sequence). V gave up 3 bases and J gave up 6 bases, with 10 bases separating them. This CDR3 region has 13 residues. The CDR3 bases that were read are TGTGCCAGCAGTCTAAACAGGGCGGACACCCAGTAC. It translates to CASSLNRADTQY. The entire CDR3 is CASSLNRADTQYF.

With respect to this clone: Gene names denote mouse genes. Read sequence stops 1 residue before the CDR3 end, and the germline J gene provides the missing end. The rearrangement uses TRBV26 and TRBJ2-7; possibly TRBD1 for D (6 bases). CDR1 and CDR2 from the germline V gene are KGHPV and FQNQEV (reference sequence). V lost 2 bases and J 0 bases, leaving 8 bases between the germline ends. CDR3 length: 14 residues. The CDR3 loop is CASSLTGSSYEQYF. The sequenced part of the CDR3 DNA is TGTGCCAGCAGTCTGACAGGGAGCTCCTATGAACAGTAC.

Sample share makes this clone medium-sized. The listed genes are named as in mouse. The CDR3 goes on 1 residue after the read ends, and that part is filled in from the germline J gene. The rearrangement links TRBV16 to TRBJ2-2; D is unclear. Trimming removed 4 bases from V and 1 base from J, with 4 bases in between. This CDR3 is 13 amino acids long. Germline lookup yields CDR1 SGHSA and CDR2 FRNQAP. CDR3 bases read: TGTGCAAGCAGCTCAGTAAACACCGGGCAGCTCTAC. Residues: CASSSVNTGQLY. Given in full, the CDR3 is CASSSVNTGQLYF.

There are a few counts of this clone. The gene names given are mouse names. CDR3 amino acids: CASSLQGYEQYF. Incomplete CDR3 DNA: TGTGCAAGCAGCCTACAGGGGTATGAACAGTAC. The rearrangement uses TRBV16 and TRBJ2-7, with 7 positions matching TRBD1. The read comes to an end 1 residue before the CDR3 does, leaving the germline J gene to fill in the end. CDR1 is SGHSA, CDR2 FRNQAP, per germline. CDR3 length: 12 amino acids. V was clipped by 5 bases and J by 4 bases; unmatched bases: 2.

In regard to this clone: Genes and germline come from the mouse. The read halts 1 residue ahead of the CDR3 end, with the missing end drawn from the germline J gene. The rearrangement links TRBV26 to TRBJ2-2; 9 nucleotides line up with TRBD2. There are 15 residues in the CDR3. V shed 6 bases, J shed 0 bases, and the junction held 2 bases outside the gene matches. Germline CDR1 and CDR2: KGHPV and FQNQEV (reference sequence). The DNA read from the CDR3 is TGTGCCAGCAGCCGGACTGGGGCAAACACCGGGCAGCTCTAC. Its translation: CASSRTGANTGQLY. The full CDR3 protein is CASSRTGANTGQLYF.

Concerning this clone itself: Gene names and germline match the mouse. From the germline J gene comes the end of the CDR3, since the read stops 1 residue before it. J is TRBJ1-3 and V is TRBV2; 11 bases map to TRBD1. CDR1 is LGHNA and CDR2 is YSYQKL in the germline V gene. The CDR3 covers 15 residues. Unmatched junction bases numbered 1, after V lost 4 bases and J lost 2 bases. The covered CDR3 bases are TGTGCCAGCAGCCCGGGACAGGGGGCTGGAAATACGCTCTAT. Protein product: CASSPGQGAGNTLY. The full CDR3 reads CASSPGQGAGNTLYF.

Notes on this clone: Gene labels here are mouse ones. The CDR3 end is not reached by the read, which stops 1 residue before it; the germline J gene fills it in. V and J are TRBV29 and TRBJ2-4, with 8 bases fitting TRBD2. The germline V gene encodes CDR1 MSHET and CDR2 SYDVDS. This CDR3 is built from 15 residues. V was clipped by 2 bases and J by 1 base; unmatched bases: 2. Partial CDR3 DNA: TGTGCTAGCAGTTTAGGGGGGGCGGGTCAAAACACCTTGTAC. It translates to CASSLGGAGQNTLY. The entire CDR3 sequence reads CASSLGGAGQNTLYF. Filled out from reference TRBV29 and TRBJ2-4, the complete variable domain reads DMKVTQMPRYLIKRMGENVLLECGQDMSHETMYWYRQDPGLGLQLIYISYDVDSNSEGDIPKGYRVSRKKREHFSLILDSAKTNQTSVYFCASSLGGAGQNTLYFGAGTRLSVL.

This clone was seen just once. Gene names and germline match the mouse. From the germline J gene comes the end of the CDR3, since the read stops 1 residue before it. The chain employs TRBV13-2 and TRBJ1-4; 8 nucleotides align to TRBD1. The junction had 2 bases not matched to a gene; V was cut back by 3 bases and J by 7 bases. The CDR3 spans 13 residues. Germline assignment: CDR1 NNHNN and CDR2 SYGAGS (reference sequence). The part of the CDR3 DNA that was read is TGTGCCAGCGGTGGACAGGGGAGCGAAAGATTATTT. Translated, it gives CASGGQGSERLF. Given in full, the CDR3 is CASGGQGSERLFF.

Concerning this clone: Gene names denote mouse genes. From the germline J gene comes the end of the CDR3, since the read stops 1 residue before it. The chain carries TRBV16 and TRBJ2-5; TRBD2 agrees at 7 bases. The trim removed 1 base at V and 2 bases at J, leaving 0 bases unmatched. Germline V gene lookup returns CDR1 SGHSA and CDR2 FRNQAP. CDR3 size: 14 residues. Partial CDR3 DNA: TGTGCAAGCAGCTTAGCTGGGGGCCAAGACACCCAGTAC. Protein product: CASSLAGGQDTQY. The full CDR3 reads CASSLAGGQDTQYF. The complete variable domain, with remaining parts taken from reference TRBV16 and TRBJ2-5, reads NAGVIQTPRHKVTGKGQEATLWCEPISGHSAVFWYRQTIVQGLEFLTYFRNQAPIDDSGMPKERFSAQMPNQSHSTLKIQSTQPQDSAVYLCASSLAGGQDTQYFGPGTRLLVL.

This clone was seen a handful of times. Mouse gene names and germline throughout. The read falls 1 residue short of the CDR3 end, and the missing part is taken from the germline J gene. The gene calls are TRBV19 and TRBJ2-2; 8 bases agree with TRBD1. CDR3 length: 16 residues. The V gene's germline CDR1 is FNHDT and CDR2 SITEND (reference sequence). V lost 5 bases and J lost 2; bases outside the gene matches: 8. The chain's CDR3 is CASSLSGGRNTGQLYF. Incomplete CDR3 DNA: TGTGCCAGCAGCCTCTCAGGGGGCAGGAACACCGGGCAGCTCTAC.

This clone was recorded a few times. The listed genes are named as in mouse. The read ends 1 residue shy of where the CDR3 ends; the end is completed using the germline J gene. This rearrangement joins TRBV13-2 to TRBJ2-4; TRBD2 agrees at 11 bases. Germline CDR1 and CDR2: NNHNN and SYGAGS (reference sequence). CDR3 length: 16 amino acids. The V and J ends lost 5 bases and 0 bases, in that order; junction bases with no gene match: 5. This chain's CDR3 is CASGSGLGVSQNTLYF. The CDR3 bases that were read are TGTGCCAGCGGGTCGGGACTGGGGGTTAGTCAAAACACCTTGTAC.

This clone has only a few counts. Each gene name is a mouse one. Read data end 1 residue before the CDR3 end; the end is taken from the germline J gene. This chain joins TRBV16 and TRBJ2-1; 8 positions match TRBD2. The CDR3 contains 14 residues. In germline, CDR1 is SGHSA, CDR2 FRNQAP. V gave up 0 bases and J gave up 7 bases; unmatched junction bases: 2. The DNA read from the CDR3 is TGTGCAAGCAGCTTAGAGGGGGGGCGGGCTGAGCAGTTC. It codes for CASSLEGGRAEQF. The CDR3 reads in full as CASSLEGGRAEQFF.

This clone has a handful of counts. Genes and germline are mouse. From the germline J gene comes the end of the CDR3, since the read stops 1 residue before it. This rearrangement joins TRBV24 to TRBJ1-1, with unresolved D. The CDR3 has 14 residues. Germline V gene sequence: CDR1 KGHTA, CDR2 FRNEEI. V was pared by 2 bases and J by 1 base, with 8 bases between. The sequenced CDR3 bases are TGTGCCAGCAGTCTGGTGGGGAGAAACACAGAAGTCTTC. Translating it yields CASSLVGRNTEVF. The full CDR3 protein reads CASSLVGRNTEVFF.

To note about this clone: Mouse names are used for the genes. The read ends 1 residue shy of where the CDR3 ends; the end is completed using the germline J gene. The J gene is TRBJ2-1, the V gene TRBV26; 7 nucleotides agree with TRBD1. Trimming cost V 4 bases and J 3 bases; bases outside gene matches: 0. From germline, CDR1 is KGHPV and CDR2 FQNQEV (reference sequence). The CDR3 runs to 13 residues. Incomplete CDR3 DNA: TGTGCCAGCAGTCGGGACAGCTATGCTGAGCAGTTC. Translation gives CASSRDSYAEQF. Given in full, the CDR3 is CASSRDSYAEQFF.

With regard to this clone: These gene names are mouse names. Sequencing ends 1 residue short of the CDR3 end; the germline J gene provides the rest. The V call is TRBV3, the J call TRBJ1-4; 9 nucleotides match TRBD1. Trimming at V came to 1 base and at J to 7 bases, leaving 4 bases not matched to a gene. This CDR3 has 15 amino acids. Germline V gene sequence: CDR1 SNHLY, CDR2 FYNGKV (reference sequence). The DNA read from the CDR3 is TGTGCCAGCAGCTTAGGAACAGGGGGCGCCGAAAGATTATTT. This translates into CASSLGTGGAERLF. The whole CDR3 is CASSLGTGGAERLFF.

Only a few counts were recorded for this clone. Genes and germline are mouse. The read terminates 1 residue before the CDR3 end, so the remaining end is supplied by the germline J gene. This chain connects TRBV26 to TRBJ1-6; TRBD1 aligns across 12 bases. Being an ORF, TRBJ1-6 has a function that is uncertain. Germline values: CDR1 KGHPV, CDR2 FQNQEV (reference sequence). The CDR3 is 16 residues long. V shed 4 bases and J 5 bases; nucleotides not matched to a gene: 3. The CDR3 loop is CASSPRDRGHNSPLYF. The covered CDR3 bases are TGTGCCAGCAGTCCCCGGGACAGGGGGCATAATTCGCCCCTCTAC.

This clone is medium-sized. Gene and germline names: mouse. The sequenced fragment ends 1 residue before the CDR3 boundary, so the rest is inferred from the germline J gene. The chain has TRBV26 and TRBJ2-5; perhaps TRBD2 as D (6 bases). Germline-derived CDR1 and CDR2 are KGHPV and FQNQEV (reference sequence). This CDR3 has 14 amino acids. V was clipped by 4 bases and J by 3 bases, with 11 bases between them. The CDR3 protein is CASSPRLVQDTQYF. The part of the CDR3 DNA that was read is TGTGCCAGCAGTCCCCGACTGGTGCAAGACACCCAGTAC.

Points on this clone: Gene names and germline refer to mouse. The CDR3 goes on 1 residue after the read ends, and that part is filled in from the germline J gene. The chain employs TRBV3 and TRBJ1-4; 8 nucleotides line up with TRBD1. V dropped 8 bases and J dropped 4; count of bases not matched to a gene: 6. This CDR3 is built from 14 residues. Germline loops: CDR1 SNHLY, CDR2 FYNGKV (reference sequence). The CDR3 sequence is CASGDRGGNERLFF. The sequenced CDR3 bases are TGTGCCAGCGGCGACAGGGGAGGCAACGAAAGATTATTT.

Details on this clone: Mouse germline and gene names are used. The read is 1 residue too short to cover the CDR3 end, so that end is filled in from the germline J gene. The genes are TRBV3 and TRBJ2-4; the D is unclear. Germline V gene sequence: CDR1 SNHLY, CDR2 FYNGKV (reference sequence). This CDR3 is 14 amino acids long. V lost 1 base to trimming and J lost 0 bases, with 5 bases between them. CDR3 protein: CASSLEDSQNTLYF. The CDR3 DNA, read in part, is TGTGCCAGCAGCTTAGAAGATAGTCAAAACACCTTGTAC.

Worth noting for this clone: Mouse gene names and germline throughout. The missing CDR3 end, 1 residue past where the read stops, is filled in from the germline J gene. This chain connects TRBV13-1 to TRBJ1-1; D unclear. Germline V gene data show CDR1 as NSHNY and CDR2 as SYGAGN. The V end lost 0 bases, the J end lost 2 bases, and 5 bases lay between the germline ends. The CDR3 consists of 13 residues. CDR3 DNA (partial): TGTGCCAGCAGTGATGGGGCCAACACAGAAGTCTTC. As protein: CASSDGANTEVF. The whole CDR3 protein reads CASSDGANTEVFF.

Concerning this clone: Gene names are the mouse ones. From the germline J gene comes the end of the CDR3, since the read stops 1 residue before it. This chain connects TRBV26 to TRBJ1-1; 11 bases are a match to TRBD1. The J segment lost 1 base and the V segment lost 6 bases, leaving 1 base of the junction unmatched. This CDR3 is 14 amino acids long. Germline assignment: CDR1 KGHPV and CDR2 FQNQEV (reference sequence). The CDR3 DNA, read in part, is TGTGCCAGCAGGGGGACAGGGGGAAACACAGAAGTCTTC. This gives the protein CASRGTGGNTEVF. The complete CDR3 protein is CASRGTGGNTEVFF.

This clone was detected only a few times. Germline and genes here are mouse. The CDR3 is cut off 1 residue early in the read; its end comes from the germline J gene. The chain is built from TRBV3 and TRBJ2-7; D unresolved. The CDR3 loop spans 12 amino acids. The V gene lost 2 bases and the J gene lost 6 bases, with 8 bases spanning the gap. Germline V lookup: CDR1 SNHLY, CDR2 FYNGKV (reference sequence). This CDR3 is CASSLQRGEQYF. The part of the CDR3 DNA that was read is TGTGCCAGCAGCTTACAGCGCGGTGAACAGTAC.

Details on this clone: Genes here carry mouse names. The CDR3 spells CASSVQANSDYTF. The DNA read from the CDR3 is TGTGCCAGCAGCGTACAAGCAAACTCCGACTACACC. The chain is built from TRBV3 and TRBJ1-2; D not resolved. The read halts 1 residue ahead of the CDR3 end, with the missing end drawn from the germline J gene. The CDR3 has 13 amino acids. V lost 5 bases and J 0 bases, leaving 7 bases between the germline ends. The V gene's germline CDR1 is SNHLY and CDR2 FYNGKV (reference sequence).

In the case of this clone: The genes are named according to mouse. The sequence runs out 1 residue before the end of the CDR3; the remainder is reconstructed from the germline J gene. The chain carries TRBV26 and TRBJ1-6; tentatively, D is TRBD1 (5 bases). TRBJ1-6 has ORF status, its function being uncertain. Germline values: CDR1 KGHPV, CDR2 FQNQEV (reference sequence). The V end lost 6 bases, the J end lost 0 bases, and 9 bases lay between the germline ends. This CDR3 is 15 amino acids long. This chain's CDR3 is CASRRTSSYNSPLYF. Partial CDR3 DNA: TGTGCCAGCAGGAGGACATCTTCCTATAATTCGCCCCTCTAC.

On this clone itself: Gene names and germline match the mouse. The sequence runs out 1 residue before the end of the CDR3; the remainder is reconstructed from the germline J gene. This sequence joins TRBV15 and TRBJ2-3; TRBD1 agrees at 8 bases. The CDR3 consists of 15 residues. Losses at the gene ends were 1 base for V and 0 bases for J; bases not matched to a gene: 0. Looked up from germline, CDR1 is SGHND and CDR2 is FRSKSL. CDR3 protein: CASSLGTGSAETLYF. The DNA read from the CDR3 is TGTGCCAGCAGTTTAGGGACAGGGAGTGCAGAAACGCTGTAT.

Remarks on this clone: The gene symbols are mouse symbols. Coverage ceases 1 residue before the CDR3 finishes, and the germline J gene fills in the end. The V call is TRBV13-1, the J call TRBJ1-1; no firm D call. The germline V gene has CDR1 NSHNY and CDR2 SYGAGN. With 2 bases removed from V and 0 bases from J, the gap between germline ends came to 5 bases. This CDR3 comprises 13 residues. CDR3 protein: CASSESANTEVFF. Incomplete CDR3 DNA: TGTGCCAGCAGTGAATCAGCAAACACAGAAGTCTTC.

This clone was observed a handful of times. Germline and genes here are mouse. The sequenced fragment ends 1 residue before the CDR3 boundary, so the rest is inferred from the germline J gene. The V and J genes are TRBV3 and TRBJ1-2; 7 nucleotides align to TRBD1. J lost 1 base, V lost 3 bases, and 2 bases had no gene match. The CDR3 sequence is 14 residues long. Per germline, CDR1 SNHLY and CDR2 FYNGKV (reference sequence). The CDR3 region is CASSFRDRNSDYTF. The DNA read from the CDR3 is TGTGCCAGCAGCTTCCGGGACAGAAACTCCGACTACACC.

As to this clone: Mouse names are used for the genes. The read comes to an end 1 residue before the CDR3 does, leaving the germline J gene to fill in the end. The V gene is TRBV3, the J gene TRBJ2-7; 7 bases are shared with TRBD1. Germline V gene data show CDR1 as SNHLY and CDR2 as FYNGKV (reference sequence). The CDR3 has 14 amino acids. Trimming at V came to 3 bases and at J to 0 bases, leaving 2 bases not matched to a gene. The covered CDR3 bases are TGTGCCAGCAGCTTGGGACAGAGCTCCTATGAACAGTAC. It is translated as CASSLGQSSYEQY. The full CDR3 is CASSLGQSSYEQYF.

This clone was recorded a few times. Gene names and germline refer to mouse. The read ends 1 residue shy of where the CDR3 ends; the end is completed using the germline J gene. The chain joins TRBV4 to TRBJ2-3; TRBD2 aligns across 9 bases. CDR3 length equals 15 residues. The J segment lost 3 bases and the V segment lost 4 bases, leaving 5 bases of the junction unmatched. CDR1 LGHDT and CDR2 YNNKQL come from the germline V gene (reference sequence). CDR3 DNA, as far as it was read: TGTGCCAGCAGCTTTGGGGGGGCGCGGGCAGAAACGCTGTAT. Protein sequence: CASSFGGARAETLY. The whole CDR3 sequence is CASSFGGARAETLYF.